The 30 T cell receptor beta chains reported below all come from one sample, sequenced in a study of T-cell memory formation after mild COVID-19. TCRdb fed the 5' RACE reads into MiXCR, producing one record per CDR3 protein. The data show about 200,000 distinct CDR3 sequences, with 9.5% to 10% seen just once and around 3.3% held by the top ten. Sequencing input: PBMCs or a T cell subset sorted from them (not recorded which). These receptor sequences come from a man younger than 30 who had mild COVID-19 (a few samples of this study predate the infection). Cell type and time point are not known.

The rearrangement links TRBV12-3 or TRBV12-4 to TRBJ1-5, with 7 positions matching TRBD1. This CDR3 is 13 amino acids long. J gave up 4 bases and V 6 bases, and 3 bases lay outside the gene matches. For the CDR3, the DNA is TGTGCCAGCAGGGGGACAGCGAATCAGCCCCAGCATTTT. Translation: CASRGTANQPQHF.

This clonotype was counted only a few times. V usage is TRBV4-3 and J usage is TRBJ2-3; the D gene is possibly TRBD1 (5 bases). V lost 1 base to trimming and J lost 4 bases, with 9 bases between them. The CDR3 extends over 14 amino acids. Per the germline V gene, CDR1 is LGHNA and CDR2 is YSLEER. This CDR3 is CASSQVQGADTQYF. CDR3 DNA: TGCGCCAGCAGCCAAGTCCAGGGTGCAGATACGCAGTATTTT.

The chain recombines TRBV3-1 with TRBJ2-1, with 7 bases matching TRBD2. Germline values: CDR1 LGHDT, CDR2 YNNKEL (reference sequence). The V gene end was trimmed by 4 bases and the J gene end by 2 bases; junction bases not matched to a gene: 8. This CDR3 comprises 16 residues. CDR3 bases: TGTGCCAGCAGCCCCCGTTGGGGGGGGGCCTACAATGAGCAGTTCTTC. Protein sequence: CASSPRWGGAYNEQFF.

CDR3 in amino acids: CASSLGRGTGPFLYEQYF. CDR3 nucleotides: TGTGCCAGCAGCTTAGGGAGAGGAACAGGGCCCTTCCTCTACGAGCAGTACTTC. V usage is TRBV11-1 and J usage is TRBJ2-7; a weak D match, TRBD1 (6 bases). V was trimmed by 1 base and J by 3 bases, leaving 22 bases between them. Germline V gives CDR1 SGHAT, CDR2 FQDESV (reference sequence). The CDR3 contains 18 residues.

This clonotype has only a few counts. The chain carries TRBV24-1 and TRBJ2-3; 9 nucleotides match TRBD1. Trimming cost V 7 bases and J 1 base; bases outside gene matches: 5. Looked up from germline, CDR1 is KGHDR and CDR2 is SFDVKD. The CDR3 is made up of 15 amino acids. The CDR3 sequence is CATRPGQGGTDTQYF. The CDR3 DNA reads as TGTGCCACCAGACCGGGACAGGGAGGCACAGATACGCAGTATTTT.

The table lists this clonotype with many counts. The chain is built from TRBV4-1 and TRBJ2-3; the D is unclear. Trimming took off 1 base at V and 2 bases at J, with 13 bases between the two ends. The CDR3 contains 16 residues. Germline lookup yields CDR1 MGHRA and CDR2 YSYEKL. The CDR3 nucleotides are TGCGCCAGCAGCCAAGTGCAAGGGCGAAACACAGATACGCAGTATTTT. This encodes CASSQVQGRNTDTQYF.

The table lists this clonotype with a few counts. The CDR3 region is CASSSEGASGGTDTQYF. Here the CDR3 DNA reads TGTGCCAGCAGCTCAGAGGGGGCTAGCGGGGGAACAGATACGCAGTATTTT. This chain connects TRBV11-2 to TRBJ2-3, with 10 nucleotides matching TRBD2. CDR1 and CDR2 (germline): SGHAT, FQNNGV. With V trimmed by 4 bases and J by 3 bases, 10 bases remained unmatched. This CDR3 comprises 17 residues. Supplemented by reference TRBV11-2 and TRBJ2-3, the full variable domain reads EAGVAQSPRYKIIEKRQSVAFWCNPISGHATLYWYQQILGQGPKLLIQFQNNGVVDDSQLPKDRFSAERLKGVDSTLKIQPAKLEDSAVYLCASSSEGASGGTDTQYFGPGTRLTVL.

In this sample, this clonotype turned up many times. The V and J genes are TRBV5-6 and TRBJ2-3; the match to TRBD2 covers 15 bases. Losses at the gene ends were 4 bases for V and 0 bases for J; bases not matched to a gene: 3. The CDR3 is 17 amino acids. Germline CDR1 reads SGHDT; CDR2 reads YYEEEE. CDR3 DNA sequence: TGTGCCAGCAGCCGGACTAGCGGGGGGGCAAGCACAGATACGCAGTATTTT. Its protein is CASSRTSGGASTDTQYF.

In this sample, this clonotype turned up a few times. The chain employs TRBV7-2 and TRBJ2-3, with D uncertain. The germline V and J ends were trimmed by 4 bases and 6 bases, with 17 bases remaining between them. Germline-derived CDR1 and CDR2 are SGHTA and FQGNSA. The length of the CDR3 is 15 residues. CDR3 in amino acids: CASSSSRVGADTQYF. DNA for the CDR3: TGTGCCAGCAGCTCGTCCCGGGTAGGAGCGGATACGCAGTATTTT.

As concerns this clonotype: A much larger clone lies a single base off, so this may be a read error. This chain uses TRBV28 with TRBJ2-3, with 8 bases lining up with TRBD1. This CDR3 spans 15 amino acids. Germline CDR1 is MDHEN and CDR2 is SYDVKM. CDR3 DNA sequence: TGTGCCATCAGTTTGCAGGGGGCGGGATGGGATACGCAGTATTTT. It codes for CAISLQGAGWDTQYF.

The chain employs TRBV7-2 and TRBJ2-5, with D unresolved. Trimming removed 5 bases from V and 5 bases from J, with 15 bases in between. The CDR3 runs to 14 residues. CDR1 is SGHTA and CDR2 is FQGNSA in the germline V gene. The CDR3 is CASSAATGVETQYF. CDR3 DNA: TGTGCCAGCAGCGCCGCAACGGGCGTGGAGACCCAGTACTTC.

The sample holds a few counts of this clonotype. The chain recombines TRBV10-3 with TRBJ2-2; D might be TRBD1 (6 bases). The V end was cut by 6 bases, the J end by 5 bases, with 10 bases between. The germline gives CDR1 ENHRY, CDR2 SYGVKD. There are 13 residues in the CDR3. The CDR3 reads CAIRVTGTGELFF. Here the CDR3 DNA reads TGTGCCATCAGAGTAACAGGGACCGGGGAGCTGTTTTTT.

The rearrangement links TRBV11-2 to TRBJ2-3; 14 nucleotides agree with TRBD2. The CDR3 is 18 amino acids. Germline CDR1 reads SGHAT; CDR2 reads FQNNGV. V lost 4 bases to trimming and J lost 5 bases; unmatched junction nucleotides: 11. CDR3 DNA: TGTGCCAGCAGCTCCATCCCGACTAGCGGGGGGGCAGGAGATACGCAGTATTTT. This translates into CASSSIPTSGGAGDTQYF.

The chain has TRBV5-1 and TRBJ1-6; D not certain. V was shortened by 0 bases and J by 8 bases, with 6 bases between the two germline ends. CDR3 length: 13 residues. Germline V lookup: CDR1 SGHRS, CDR2 YFSETQ. CDR3 loop: CASSLDGDSPLHF. The CDR3 DNA follows: TGCGCCAGCAGCTTGGATGGGGATTCACCCCTCCACTTT.

The CDR3 nucleotides are TGTGCCAGCAGCCGCGGACAGGGGGGAAGAGATGGCTACACCTTC. It is translated as CASSRGQGGRDGYTF. V usage is TRBV6-5 and J usage is TRBJ1-2; 10 nucleotides align to TRBD1. The J segment lost 6 bases and the V segment lost 6 bases, leaving 10 bases of the junction unmatched. CDR1 and CDR2 from the germline V gene are MNHEY and SVGAGI. CDR3 length equals 15 residues.

The V call is TRBV7-3, the J call TRBJ2-3; 9 nucleotides agree with TRBD2. From germline, CDR1 is SGHTA and CDR2 FQGTGA. There are 14 residues in the CDR3. The trim removed 8 bases at V and 1 base at J, leaving 4 bases unmatched. CDR3 bases: TGTGCCAGCGGGGTAGCGGGGGGCACAGATACGCAGTATTTT. Protein product: CASGVAGGTDTQYF. The variable domain in full, completed from reference TRBV7-3 and TRBJ2-3, reads GAGVSQTPSNKVTEKGKYVELRCDPISGHTALYWYRQSLGQGPEFLIYFQGTGAADDSGLPNDRFFAVRPEGSVSTLKIQRTERGDSAVYLCASGVAGGTDTQYFGPGTRLTVL.

The gene calls are TRBV6-6 and TRBJ2-1; a possible D gene is TRBD1 (7 bases). CDR1 and CDR2 from the germline V gene are MNHNY and SVGAGI (reference sequence). Between the trimmed V and J ends, which lost 5 bases and 6 bases, there was a span of 20 bases. The CDR3 has 16 residues. The CDR3 DNA sequence: TGTGCCAGCAGTGGATGGACCGGGGGACAGTTCAATGAGCAGTTCTTC. It encodes CASSGWTGGQFNEQFF.

This clonotype was recorded a few times. The gene calls are TRBV19 and TRBJ1-2, with no clear D. The CDR3 loop spans 13 amino acids. The germline CDR1 and CDR2 sequences are LNHDA and SQIVND (reference sequence). Trimming pared 1 base from V and 3 bases from J, leaving 6 bases between. CDR3 nucleotide sequence: TGTGCCAGTAGTATAGGGGTCCACTATGGCTACACCTTC. Translated: CASSIGVHYGYTF.

This clonotype was recorded at least ten times. CDR3 loop: CASSLAAPESSPLHF. CDR3 nucleotides: TGCGCCAGCAGCTTGGCCGCGCCAGAGTCTTCACCCCTCCACTTT. The chain is built from TRBV5-1 and TRBJ1-6, with unresolved D. From germline, CDR1 is SGHRS and CDR2 YFSETQ. The V end lost 0 bases, the J end lost 9 bases, and 13 bases lay between the germline ends. CDR3 size: 15 residues.

This clonotype was detected only a few times. The chain links TRBV6-5 to TRBJ1-5; TRBD1 matches at 7 bases. With V trimmed by 6 bases and J by 0 bases, 8 bases remained unmatched. This CDR3 has 16 residues. Looked up from germline, CDR1 is MNHEY and CDR2 is SVGAGI. The CDR3 coding sequence is TGTGCCAGCAGGAGAACACAGGGGCATAGCAATCAGCCCCAGCATTTT. This codes for CASRRTQGHSNQPQHF.

This clonotype was picked up a small number of times. The rearrangement links TRBV5-4 to TRBJ2-3; 7 bases match TRBD2. The CDR3 sequence is 15 residues long. Germline V gene sequence: CDR1 SGHNT, CDR2 YYREEE (reference sequence). The V gene end was trimmed by 0 bases and the J gene end by 2 bases; junction bases not matched to a gene: 3. CDR3 residues: CASSLGTRDTDTQYF. The CDR3 coding sequence is TGTGCCAGCAGCTTGGGGACTAGGGACACAGATACGCAGTATTTT.

This clonotype has ten or more counts. CDR3 loop: CASSPDPNTETQYF. CDR3 in DNA: TGCGCCAGCAGCCCGGACCCGAACACAGAGACCCAGTACTTC. This chain links TRBV5-1 with TRBJ2-5, with D uncertain. The germline CDR1 and CDR2 sequences are SGHRS and YFSETQ. The CDR3 extends over 14 amino acids. Trimming cost V 4 bases and J 4 bases, with 14 bases left between them.

This clonotype has a handful of counts. The chain employs TRBV18 and TRBJ2-3, with a tentative D call TRBD1 (6 bases). V was cut by 3 bases and J by 3 bases, with 10 bases left in between. CDR1 and CDR2 (germline): KGHSH, LQKENI. This CDR3 region has 14 residues. This CDR3 reads CASSPRQGTDTQYF. In nucleotides, the CDR3 is TGTGCCAGCTCACCGAGGCAGGGGACAGATACGCAGTATTTT.

This chain links TRBV11-3 with TRBJ2-1; TRBD1 aligns across 8 bases. Germline CDR1 and CDR2: SGHNT and YENEEA. V shed 4 bases and J 9 bases; nucleotides not matched to a gene: 8. The CDR3 is made up of 14 amino acids. This CDR3 reads CASSSSGGEGEQFF. CDR3 coding DNA: TGTGCCAGCAGCTCATCAGGGGGCGAGGGTGAGCAGTTCTTC. The full variable domain, in which reference TRBV11-3 and TRBJ2-1 provide the parts outside the CDR3, is EAGVVQSPRYKIIEKKQPVAFWCNPISGHNTLYWYLQNLGQGPELLIRYENEEAVDDSQLPKDRFSAERLKGVDSTLKIQPAELGDSAVYLCASSSSGGEGEQFFGPGTRLTVL.

CDR3 sequence (DNA): TGTGCCAGCAGCGTAGCTAGCGGGGGATTCACAGATACGCAGTATTTT. Translation gives CASSVASGGFTDTQYF. The rearrangement links TRBV9 to TRBJ2-3; 10 nucleotides match TRBD2. Germline V gives CDR1 SGDLS, CDR2 YYNGEE. The CDR3 spans 16 residues. The J segment lost 2 bases and the V segment lost 0 bases, leaving 3 bases of the junction unmatched.

The chain carries TRBV7-9 and TRBJ2-2; D is possibly TRBD1 (5 bases). Germline V gives CDR1 SEHNR, CDR2 FQNEAQ (reference sequence). This CDR3 region has 15 residues. V was shortened by 3 bases and J by 1 base, with 9 bases between the two germline ends. The CDR3 DNA sequence: TGTGCCAGCAGCTTCGGCCAGGGGAACACCGGGGAGCTGTTTTTT. As protein: CASSFGQGNTGELFF.

V usage is TRBV5-6 and J usage is TRBJ2-3, with D possibly matching TRBD2 (5 bases). Per the germline V gene, CDR1 is SGHDT and CDR2 is YYEEEE. This CDR3 contains 15 residues. V gave up 0 bases and J gave up 9 bases, with 17 bases separating them. CDR3 sequence (DNA): TGTGCCAGCAGCTTGGTAGCGAACAGATACGTCACGCAGTATTTT. Amino acid sequence: CASSLVANRYVTQYF.

The chain links TRBV6-5 to TRBJ2-7, with D tentatively TRBD2 (5 bases). This CDR3 contains 14 residues. Per germline, CDR1 MNHEY and CDR2 SVGAGI. The V end lost 6 bases, the J end lost 0 bases, and 12 bases lay between the germline ends. The CDR3 reads CASRTSGSSYEQYF. In nucleotides, the CDR3 is TGTGCCAGCAGGACGAGCGGAAGCTCCTACGAGCAGTACTTC.

This sequence joins TRBV7-2 and TRBJ2-5, with 11 positions matching TRBD1. This CDR3 comprises 14 residues. Trimming took 5 bases from V and 4 from J; bases not matched to a gene: 3. The germline V gene encodes CDR1 SGHTA and CDR2 FQGNSA. The CDR3 is CASSRTGGRETQYF. CDR3 nucleotides: TGTGCCAGCAGCCGGACAGGGGGCCGAGAGACCCAGTACTTC.

This clonotype was detected a few times. V and J are TRBV28 and TRBJ1-4; maybe TRBD1 (5 bases). Germline V gene data show CDR1 as MDHEN and CDR2 as SYDVKM. This CDR3 is built from 16 residues. The ends were cut back, 3 bases at V and 7 bases at J, with 18 bases in the middle. The CDR3 here is CASSFILEGMSEKLFF. In DNA, the CDR3 is TGTGCCAGCAGTTTTATTTTAGAGGGGATGAGTGAAAAACTGTTTTTT.